A selection of T cell receptor beta chains follows, all from one sample in a study of early T cells in non-severe SARS-CoV-2 infection. TCRdb redid the calling of the 5' RACE reads with MiXCR, one entry per CDR3 protein. The data contain roughly 71,000 distinct CDR3 sequences, roughly an eighth of them singletons. Sequencing input: whole blood. Receptor source: an adult who was a healthcare worker with PCR-confirmed SARS-CoV-2 infection or an uninfected control (not recorded which). Each CDR3 is given with its conserved first and last residue. D genes are given only for firm matches. Expanded clones get a size class; other rows say once, few or many, or leave the size out.

abundance	j_gene	v_gene	d_gene	CDR3aa	CDR3nt
NA	TRBJ2-7	TRBV5-1	TRBD2	CASSALGAGVGEQYF	TGCGCCAGCAGCGCCCTGGGAGCGGGAGTAGGAGAGCAGTACTTC
medium-sized	TRBJ2-1	TRBV20-1	TRBD1	CSARAGDRDYNEQFF	TGCAGTGCTAGAGCCGGGGACAGGGACTACAATGAGCAGTTCTTC
NA	TRBJ2-7	TRBV7-2	NA	CASSSRTDEQYF	TGTGCCAGCAGCTCTAGGACAGACGAGCAGTACTTC
NA	TRBJ2-3	TRBV7-6	NA	CASSQGVGTDTQYF	TGTGCCAGCAGTCAGGGCGTTGGCACAGATACGCAGTATTTT
many	TRBJ2-7	TRBV6-6	NA	CASSYPSSRMRFYEQYF	TGTGCCAGCAGTTACCCCTCATCAAGGATGAGGTTCTACGAGCAGTACTTC
few	TRBJ2-7	TRBV20-1	TRBD2	CSATGTSGGESSYEQYF	TGCAGTGCTACCGGGACTAGCGGGGGGGAAAGCTCCTACGAGCAGTACTTC
few	TRBJ2-7	TRBV5-1	TRBD2	CASSSQAGTSGYEQYF	TGCGCCAGCAGCTCTCAAGCCGGGACTAGCGGCTACGAGCAGTACTTC
NA	TRBJ1-5	TRBV7-2	NA	CASSLAEVAPQHF	TGTGCCAGCAGCTTAGCGGAGGTGGCGCCCCAGCATTTT
few	TRBJ2-7	TRBV11-1	NA	CASSSGGFEQYF	TGTGCCAGCAGCTCCGGTGGATTCGAGCAGTACTTC
few	TRBJ2-1	TRBV4-1	NA	CASSQDHVTELLF	TGCGCCAGCAGCCAAGATCACGTAACAGAACTACTCTTC
NA	TRBJ2-5	TRBV20-1	TRBD2	CSAVPSSGVETQYF	TGCAGTGCTGTTCCTTCTAGCGGGGTAGAGACCCAGTACTTC
NA	TRBJ1-4	TRBV5-1	NA	CASSLLPTDEKLFF	TGCGCCAGCAGCTTGTTACCGACGGATGAAAAACTGTTTTTT
NA	TRBJ2-1	TRBV3-1	NA	CASIDYRNEQFF	TGTGCCAGTATCGACTATCGTAATGAGCAGTTCTTC
NA	TRBJ2-7	TRBV29-1	NA	CSVVRSNSLGEQYF	TGCAGCGTTGTTAGGAGTAACTCCCTGGGGGAGCAGTACTTC
many	TRBJ1-4	TRBV5-1	NA	CASSLRPELLTTNEKLFF	TGCGCCAGCAGCTTGAGGCCAGAACTCCTTACAACTAATGAAAAACTGTTTTTT
few	TRBJ2-3	TRBV20-1	NA	CSASSTDTQYF	TGCAGTGCTAGCAGCACAGATACGCAGTATTTT
many	TRBJ2-2	TRBV6-2/TRBV6-3	NA	CASSRRSAVTNTGELFF	TGTGCCAGCAGTCGAAGGTCGGCGGTGACCAACACCGGGGAGCTGTTTTTT
NA	TRBJ2-4	TRBV9	TRBD1	CASSPRTGLDIQYF	TGTGCCAGCAGCCCTCGGACAGGGTTGGACATTCAGTACTTC
few	TRBJ2-3	TRBV15	NA	CATSQLTSGDTQYF	TGTGCCACCAGCCAGCTGACGAGCGGGGATACGCAGTATTTT
once	TRBJ2-1	TRBV14	TRBD1	CASSQETGAHGRQFF	TGTGCCAGCAGCCAAGAGACAGGGGCGCACGGGAGGCAGTTCTTC
many	TRBJ2-7	TRBV24-1	TRBD1	CATSDLTGEGSYEQYF	TGTGCCACCAGTGACCTAACAGGGGAAGGAAGCTACGAGCAGTACTTC
many	TRBJ1-4	TRBV20-1	NA	CSARDLQENEKLFF	TGCAGTGCTAGAGATCTGCAGGAGAATGAAAAACTGTTTTTT
once	TRBJ2-3	TRBV12-3/TRBV12-4	TRBD2	CASSFAGGLADTQYF	TGTGCCAGCAGTTTCGCGGGGGGGCTGGCAGATACGCAGTATTTT
many	TRBJ2-1	TRBV18	TRBD2	CASSPSGLAFGNEQFF	TGTGCCAGCTCACCGTCCGGACTAGCGTTTGGGAATGAGCAGTTCTTC
many	TRBJ2-1	TRBV29-1	NA	CSVVSSDSYNEQFF	TGCAGCGTTGTAAGTTCAGACTCGTACAATGAGCAGTTCTTC
few	TRBJ2-3	TRBV3-1	NA	CASSQGRGTDTQYF	TGTGCCAGCAGCCAAGGTCGCGGCACAGATACGCAGTATTTT
many	TRBJ2-3	TRBV5-1	NA	CASSLGASGGDTQYF	TGCGCCAGCAGCCTGGGCGCGTCAGGTGGAGATACGCAGTATTTT
few	TRBJ2-6	TRBV7-9	TRBD1	CALPGQSSSGANVLTF	TGTGCACTCCCGGGACAGTCGTCCTCTGGGGCCAACGTCCTGACTTTC
NA	TRBJ2-7	TRBV4-2	NA	CASSQPGDYEQYF	TGTGCCAGCAGCCAACCTGGGGATTACGAGCAGTACTTC
many	TRBJ2-7	TRBV29-1	TRBD2	CSVDRVSGRFYEQYF	TGCAGCGTTGACAGGGTGAGCGGGAGGTTTTACGAGCAGTACTTC
many	TRBJ1-1	TRBV10-2	NA	CASLEMVGMYTEAFF	TGCGCCAGCTTAGAAATGGTGGGAATGTACACTGAAGCTTTCTTT
few	TRBJ2-1	TRBV29-1	TRBD2	CGLGTSSYNEQFF	TGCGGACTGGGGACTAGCTCCTACAATGAGCAGTTCTTC
NA	TRBJ2-5	TRBV21-1	NA	CASTGLAGGWGQETQYF	TGTGCCAGCACCGGACTAGCGGGAGGTTGGGGGCAAGAGACCCAGTACTTC
NA	TRBJ2-7	TRBV7-2	NA	CASSPPLYEQYF	TGTGCCAGCAGCCCCCCCCTTTACGAGCAGTACTTC
many	TRBJ1-2	TRBV6-2/TRBV6-3	NA	CASSTHNYGYTF	TGTGCCAGCAGTACCCATAACTATGGCTACACCTTC
few	TRBJ1-2	TRBV5-4	TRBD1	CASSYGQGSYGYTF	TGTGCCAGCAGTTATGGACAGGGTTCCTATGGCTACACCTTC
NA	TRBJ2-5	TRBV7-7	NA	CASSLWGLQETQYF	TGTGCCAGCAGCTTATGGGGGCTCCAAGAGACCCAGTACTTC
few	TRBJ2-7	TRBV6-2/TRBV6-3	NA	CASSCGHEGSYEQYF	TGTGCCAGCAGTTGCGGCCACGAGGGCTCCTACGAGCAGTACTTC
NA	TRBJ1-5	TRBV30	NA	CAWDREGQPQHF	TGTGCCTGGGACAGAGAGGGTCAGCCCCAGCATTTT
few	TRBJ1-5	TRBV12-3/TRBV12-4	TRBD1	CASRWTGRDQPQHF	TGTGCCAGCAGATGGACAGGGAGAGATCAGCCCCAGCATTTT